This paragraph covers one TCR beta chain sequence. The data originate from a study of blood T cell repertoires in COVID-19. The CDR3 is made up of 17 amino acids. V was pared by 4 bases and J by 1 base, with 7 bases of the junction left unmatched. The V gene's germline CDR1 is SGHKS and CDR2 YYEKEE (reference sequence). Assay used: immunoSEQ multiplex PCR; TCRdb lists only in-frame clones, some missing. The sample carries about 240,000 clones, under 90% recorded once. V usage is TRBV5-5 and J usage is TRBJ2-7; TRBD2 matches at 14 bases. The sample consisted of PBMCs or T cells enriched from blood (not recorded which). The sequence came from a middle-aged woman who had been exposed to COVID-19. The CDR3 DNA is TGTGCCAGCAGCCCTCCGGGACTAGCGGGGGCTTCCTACGAGCAGTACTTC. This gives the protein CASSPPGLAGASYEQYF. Full variable domain (missing parts from reference TRBV5-5 and TRBJ2-7): DAGVTQSPTHLIKTRGQQVTLRCSPISGHKSVSWYQQVLGQGPQFIFQYYEKEERGRGNFPDRFSARQFPNYSSELNVNALLLGDSALYLCASSPPGLAGASYEQYFGPGTRLTVT.